These 30 T cell receptor beta chains were sequenced from one sample in a study of T cells in Graves' hyperthyroidism and ophthalmopathy. TCR beta CDR3 region amplification was performed from RNA transcripts. Carried out on the TCR CDR3, a first-round RT-PCR used the HTBI primer set. One entry per CDR3 protein, called by TCRdb with MiXCR from the multiplex PCR reads. Of around 400,000 distinct CDR3 sequences listed, about 15% are singletons. The material sequenced was blood. The source of these receptors is a woman aged 60-70 years with Graves' ophthalmopathy.

This clonotype was seen repeatedly, ten times or more. The chain combines TRBV3-1 with TRBJ1-6, with D possibly TRBD1 on 5 matching bases. This CDR3 contains 16 residues. The germline V and J ends were trimmed by 0 bases and 6 bases, with 12 bases remaining between them. Germline CDR1 reads LGHDT; CDR2 reads YNNKEL (reference sequence). The CDR3 DNA reads as TGTGCCAGCAGCCAAGATCATGGGGGAACTAATTCACCCCTCCACTTT. This codes for CASSQDHGGTNSPLHF.

This clonotype has at least ten counts. This rearrangement joins TRBV20-1 to TRBJ2-1, with no clear D. This CDR3 has 12 residues. Germline V gene data show CDR1 as DFQATT and CDR2 as SNEGSKA (reference sequence). The V and J ends lost 6 bases and 5 bases respectively, with 11 bases between them. The CDR3 nucleotides read TGCAGTGCCCGCGGTGGGGACAATGAGCAGTTCTTC. This sequence encodes CSARGGDNEQFF.

The V gene is TRBV3-1, the J gene TRBJ1-4; unclear D gene. Germline CDR1 reads LGHDT; CDR2 reads YNNKEL (reference sequence). Trimming took off 0 bases at V and 7 bases at J, with 15 bases between the two ends. This CDR3 contains 16 residues. CDR3 residues: CASSQESLGTGEKLFF. Here the CDR3 DNA reads TGTGCCAGCAGCCAAGAAAGCCTCGGTACCGGTGAAAAACTGTTTTTT.

This clonotype has ten or more counts. The chain combines TRBV3-1 with TRBJ2-1; 7 nucleotides line up with TRBD2. The germline V gene has CDR1 LGHDT and CDR2 YNNKEL (reference sequence). J lost 6 bases, V lost 1 base, and 6 bases had no gene match. This CDR3 spans 15 amino acids. The CDR3 loop is CASSQVGTMLNEQFF. The CDR3 bases are TGTGCCAGCAGCCAAGTAGGGACTATGCTCAATGAGCAGTTCTTC.

The chain couples TRBV6-5 to TRBJ1-2; TRBD1 might be the D (6 bases). V was clipped by 0 bases and J by 4 bases, with 9 bases between them. From germline, CDR1 is MNHEY and CDR2 SVGAGI. This CDR3 is 14 amino acids long. This chain's CDR3 is CASSYSGGPYGYTF. CDR3 bases: TGTGCCAGCAGTTACTCGGGGGGGCCCTATGGCTACACCTTC.

The chain combines TRBV27 with TRBJ2-1; 9 bases match TRBD2. This CDR3 spans 14 amino acids. V lost 5 bases, J lost 9 bases, and 8 bases stayed unmatched. The germline gives CDR1 MNHEY, CDR2 SMNVEV (reference sequence). CDR3 in DNA: TGTGCCAGCAGTGCGGGACGAGCGGGGGGTGAGCAGTTCTTC. Translating gives CASSAGRAGGEQFF.

This clonotype was observed many times. This rearrangement joins TRBV3-1 to TRBJ2-1; D gene ambiguous. Germline assignment: CDR1 LGHDT and CDR2 YNNKEL (reference sequence). The V and J ends lost 0 bases and 4 bases respectively, with 10 bases between them. This CDR3 has 15 residues. For the CDR3, the DNA is TGTGCCAGCAGCCAAGATATTGGGGATTACAATGAGCAGTTCTTC. This gives the protein CASSQDIGDYNEQFF.

The chain is built from TRBV6-1 and TRBJ2-2, with D possibly TRBD2 on 6 matching bases. Germline CDR1 and CDR2: MNHNS and SASEGT. This CDR3 comprises 15 residues. V dropped 7 bases and J dropped 7 bases, with 19 bases sitting between them. In DNA, the CDR3 is TGTGCCAGCATGGGTTGGAGGGCCAATAGCGGGGAGCTGTTTTTT. Its translation: CASMGWRANSGELFF.

The sample holds many counts of this clonotype. The chain recombines TRBV7-9 with TRBJ1-3; the match to TRBD1 covers 9 bases. CDR1 SEHNR and CDR2 FQNEAQ come from the germline V gene (reference sequence). V shed 4 bases and J 5 bases; nucleotides not matched to a gene: 3. The CDR3 is made up of 14 amino acids. The CDR3 reads CASSSDRGRNTIYF. For the CDR3, the DNA is TGTGCCAGCAGCTCAGACAGGGGGAGAAACACCATATATTTT.

The sample holds many counts of this clonotype. The chain couples TRBV20-1 to TRBJ2-5; 11 positions match TRBD2. Germline-derived CDR1 and CDR2 are DFQATT and SNEGSKA (reference sequence). The CDR3 covers 15 residues. The V segment lost 1 base and the J segment 1 base; nucleotides outside the gene matches: 2. CDR3 bases: TGCAGTGCTAGAGTAGCGGGAGGGTCCCAAGAGACCCAGTACTTC. Translating gives CSARVAGGSQETQYF.

This clonotype was recorded at least ten times. This chain joins TRBV20-1 and TRBJ2-1; the D call may be TRBD1 or TRBD2 (5 bases each). Trimming pared 3 bases from V and 11 bases from J, leaving 14 bases between. This CDR3 has 12 residues. Germline CDR1 DFQATT, CDR2 SNEGSKA (reference sequence). The CDR3 spells CSASPGADKQFF. The CDR3 nucleotides are TGCAGTGCTAGCCCCGGGGCGGACAAGCAGTTCTTC.

This clonotype was seen a few times. This rearrangement joins TRBV7-2 to TRBJ2-1, with a possible D match to TRBD2 (7 bases). The length of the CDR3 is 17 residues. The V end was cut by 5 bases, the J end by 7 bases, with 24 bases between. The germline CDR1 and CDR2 sequences are SGHTA and FQGNSA. CDR3 sequence reads: CASSRGPAPWEGNEQFF. DNA of the CDR3: TGTGCCAGCAGCCGGGGGCCGGCGCCTTGGGAGGGTAATGAGCAGTTCTTC. The variable domain in full, with the rest retrieved from reference TRBV7-2 and TRBJ2-1, is GAGVSQSPSNKVTEKGKDVELRCDPISGHTALYWYRQSLGQGLEFLIYFQGNSAPDKSGLPSDRFSAERTGGSVSTLTIQRTQQEDSAVYLCASSRGPAPWEGNEQFFGPGTRLTVL.

This sequence joins TRBV19 and TRBJ2-3; TRBD2 matches at 10 bases. Germline CDR1 and CDR2: LNHDA and SQIVND (reference sequence). The CDR3 runs to 16 residues. The trim removed 2 bases at V and 1 base at J, leaving 3 bases unmatched. The CDR3 sequence: CASSIIAGGGTDTQYF. The CDR3 DNA reads TGTGCCAGTAGTATAATAGCGGGGGGAGGCACAGATACGCAGTATTTT.

This clonotype was observed at least ten times. The chain is built from TRBV12-3 or TRBV12-4 and TRBJ2-3; 8 bases are a match to TRBD1. Trimming at V came to 6 bases and at J to 6 bases, leaving 11 bases not matched to a gene. The CDR3 contains 15 residues. The CDR3 reads CASRLGTGPGDTQYF. CDR3 nucleotides: TGTGCCAGCAGACTCGGGACAGGCCCCGGGGATACGCAGTATTTT.

This clonotype was seen a few times. This chain uses TRBV11-3 with TRBJ2-2; 10 bases map to TRBD1. Trimming took 5 bases from V and 5 from J; bases not matched to a gene: 5. The germline V gene encodes CDR1 SGHNT and CDR2 YENEEA. The length of the CDR3 is 15 residues. CDR3 nucleotide sequence: TGTGCCAGCAGCCTCGGGACAGGGGTTACCGGGGAGCTGTTTTTT. This encodes CASSLGTGVTGELFF.

This clonotype showed up just a few times. The rearrangement joins TRBV6-5 to TRBJ1-5; maybe TRBD1 (5 bases). CDR1 and CDR2 from the germline V gene are MNHEY and SVGAGI. This CDR3 spans 18 amino acids. Trimming removed 2 bases at V and 6 bases at J, with 23 bases between. CDR3 sequence reads: CASSYLVKFREWSQPQHF. The CDR3 DNA is TGTGCCAGCAGTTACCTCGTGAAATTCAGGGAGTGGAGTCAGCCCCAGCATTTT.

This clonotype was counted many times. The CDR3 DNA reads TGTGCCAGCAGTTTAGGCAGGGATAATGAGCAGTTCTTC. This codes for CASSLGRDNEQFF. The chain carries TRBV27 and TRBJ2-1; tentative D call: TRBD1 (5 bases). Germline V gene lookup returns CDR1 MNHEY and CDR2 SMNVEV (reference sequence). V was clipped by 2 bases and J by 7 bases, with 9 bases between them. This CDR3 is 13 amino acids long.

The chain joins TRBV28 to TRBJ2-2; D is ambiguous. V was pared by 5 bases and J by 4 bases, with 8 bases between. CDR1 is MDHEN, CDR2 SYDVKM, per germline. The CDR3 contains 13 residues. The CDR3 reads CASSPYRTGELFF. For the CDR3, the DNA is TGTGCCAGCAGTCCTTATCGCACCGGGGAGCTGTTTTTT.

This clonotype was counted at least ten times. This chain joins TRBV30 and TRBJ1-5; the D is unclear. The CDR3 is made up of 14 amino acids. Germline CDR1 reads GTSNPN; CDR2 reads SVGIG (reference sequence). The V gene lost 3 bases and the J gene lost 1 base, with 10 bases spanning the gap. The CDR3 DNA reads TGTGCCTGGAGAACCGCCGGCAGCAATCAGCCCCAGCATTTT. Protein sequence: CAWRTAGSNQPQHF.

The chain uses TRBV11-1 and TRBJ2-5; D is unclear. The ends were cut back, 1 base at V and 3 bases at J, with 12 bases in the middle. The CDR3 is 15 residues long. From germline, CDR1 is SGHAT and CDR2 FQDESV (reference sequence). DNA of the CDR3: TGTGCCAGCAGCTTAGACCGCAGAACTAAAGAGACCCAGTACTTC. Protein: CASSLDRRTKETQYF.

J is TRBJ1-5 and V is TRBV12-3 or TRBV12-4; TRBD1 matches 8 bases. The CDR3 loop spans 14 amino acids. V trimming: 6 bases; J trimming: 4 bases; junction bases outside the gene matches: 5. The CDR3 spells CASRTQGANQPQHF. CDR3 bases: TGTGCCAGCAGAACCCAGGGGGCGAATCAGCCCCAGCATTTT.

Many counts were recorded for this clonotype. The rearrangement joins TRBV5-1 to TRBJ1-1; no reliable D call. The germline V gene encodes CDR1 SGHRS and CDR2 YFSETQ. The V gene lost 5 bases and the J gene lost 1 base, with 12 bases spanning the gap. The CDR3 contains 14 residues. The CDR3 DNA reads as TGCGCCAGCAGTCCTGTCGTTCCGAACACTGAAGCTTTCTTT. Translation: CASSPVVPNTEAFF.

This clonotype was counted at least ten times. The CDR3 sequence: CSVAGQNANTGELFF. CDR3 DNA sequence: TGCAGCGTTGCCGGACAGAATGCGAACACCGGGGAGCTGTTTTTT. This chain links TRBV29-1 with TRBJ2-2, with a tentative D call TRBD1 (6 bases). Between the trimmed V and J ends, which lost 4 bases and 0 bases, there was a span of 12 bases. The CDR3 contains 15 residues. CDR1 and CDR2 (germline): SQVTM, ANQGSEA.

The table lists this clonotype with many counts. V and J are TRBV3-1 and TRBJ1-1; no clear D. This CDR3 comprises 13 residues. Trimming pared 5 bases from V and 1 base from J, leaving 8 bases between. Germline CDR1 reads LGHDT; CDR2 reads YNNKEL (reference sequence). The CDR3 region has the DNA TGTGCCAGCAGCGATAACCAGAACACTGAAGCTTTCTTT. It specifies CASSDNQNTEAFF.

The chain is built from TRBV7-2 and TRBJ2-7, with TRBD2 matching 9 bases. The length of the CDR3 is 16 residues. Germline V gene data show CDR1 as SGHTA and CDR2 as FQGNSA. The junction had 12 bases not matched to a gene; V was cut back by 4 bases and J by 5 bases. CDR3 bases: TGTGCCAGCAGCTCGGGGGCGGCGGGAGGGTACGACGAGCAGTACTTC. Translating gives CASSSGAAGGYDEQYF. The full variable domain, with the rest looked up from reference TRBV7-2 and TRBJ2-7, is GAGVSQSPSNKVTEKGKDVELRCDPISGHTALYWYRQSLGQGLEFLIYFQGNSAPDKSGLPSDRFSAERTGGSVSTLTIQRTQQEDSAVYLCASSSGAAGGYDEQYFGPGTRLTVT.

A note on this clonotype: One base away lies a much larger clone, so this may be a sequencing read error. V and J are TRBV28 and TRBJ2-7, with TRBD2 as a possible D gene (5 bases). The CDR3 has 12 amino acids. Per germline, CDR1 MDHEN and CDR2 SYDVKM. CDR3 coding DNA: TGTGCCAGCAGTTTAAGGAGTAGCGAGCAGTGCTTC. As protein: CASSLRSSEQCF.

In this sample, this clonotype turned up many times. The V call is TRBV7-3, the J call TRBJ2-2, with a possible D match to TRBD2 (5 bases). Trimming stripped 6 bases from V and 2 bases from J, with 10 bases between. CDR1 and CDR2 (germline): SGHTA, FQGTGA. CDR3 size: 14 residues. CDR3 sequence reads: CASSPTINTGELFF. The CDR3 DNA sequence: TGTGCCAGCAGTCCGACTATAAACACCGGGGAGCTGTTTTTT.

Comments on this clonotype: With a much larger clone just one base away, this may be a read error. V gene TRBV7-3 combines with J gene TRBJ2-3; no firm D call. The V end lost 5 bases, the J end lost 4 bases, and 10 bases lay between the germline ends. This CDR3 spans 13 amino acids. CDR1 SGHTA and CDR2 FQGTGA come from the germline V gene. The DNA of the CDR3 is TGTGCCAGCAGCCTCTTAGGTTCAGATACGCAGTATTTT. Translation gives CASSLLGSDTQYF.

CDR3 sequence (DNA): TGTGCCAGTAGTATAGACGACCAGGGGACCAATTCACCCCTCCACTTT. Residues: CASSIDDQGTNSPLHF. The gene calls are TRBV19 and TRBJ1-6; tentatively, D is TRBD1 (6 bases). Trimming shortened V by 0 bases and J by 7 bases, and 13 bases separated the two germline ends. The CDR3 is made up of 16 amino acids. The germline gives CDR1 LNHDA, CDR2 SQIVND (reference sequence).

As regards this clonotype: A much more abundant neighbour one base away suggests this may be a read error. This chain joins TRBV7-2 and TRBJ1-5, with no clear D. Germline CDR1 reads SGHTA; CDR2 reads FQGNSA. This CDR3 contains 13 residues. The CDR3 reads CASGLEGSQPQHF. CDR3 DNA sequence: TGTGCCAGCGGCTTAGAAGGGTCGCAGCCCCAGCATTTT. Drawing the rest from reference TRBV7-2 and TRBJ1-5, the complete variable domain is GAGVSQSPSNKVTEKGKDVELRCDPISGHTALYWYRQSLGQGLEFLIYFQGNSAPDKSGLPSDRFSAERTGGSVSTLTIQRTQQEDSAVYLCASGLEGSQPQHFGDGTRLSIL.